The clone carrying this T cell receptor (beta chain) was observed a handful of times. A single record per CDR3 protein comes from TCRdb applying MiXCR to the RACE reads. The sample holds 300,000 to 450,000 distinct CDR3 sequences, over 5% seen once. The data were taken from a study of human T cells and chemical hapten exposure. Turning to the study itself: Per-sample variation in TCR yield stemmed mainly from small pooled library volume differences.

The time point denotes: pre-sensitization, week 0. The treatment denotes: therapeutic diphenylcyclopropenone sensitization with weekly scalp DPC. CDR3 length: 14 amino acids. V lost 3 bases and J lost 0, with 7 bases in between. This rearrangement joins TRBV12-3 or TRBV12-4 to TRBJ2-3; no clear D gene. The TCR sequence derives from a woman aged 18-35 years with alopecia areata. Some clones in this sample may be carry-over from other donors' samples. The source material was whole blood, sampled in connection with sensitization to the hapten diphenylcyclopropenone (DPC). The CDR3 sequence: CASSFPGSTDTQYF. The CDR3 DNA reads as TGTGCCAGCAGTTTCCCCGGGAGCACAGATACGCAGTATTTT.